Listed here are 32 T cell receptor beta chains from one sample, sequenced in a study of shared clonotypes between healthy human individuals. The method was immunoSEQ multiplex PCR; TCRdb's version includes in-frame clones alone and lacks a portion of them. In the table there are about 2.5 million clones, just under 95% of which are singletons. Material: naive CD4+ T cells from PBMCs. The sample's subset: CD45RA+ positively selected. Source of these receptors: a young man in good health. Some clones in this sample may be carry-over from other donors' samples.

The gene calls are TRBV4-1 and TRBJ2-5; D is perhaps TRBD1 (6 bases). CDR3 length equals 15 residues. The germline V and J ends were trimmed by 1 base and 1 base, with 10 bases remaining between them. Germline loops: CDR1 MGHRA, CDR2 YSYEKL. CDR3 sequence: CASSQGTGSQETQYF. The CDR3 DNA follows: TGCGCCAGCAGCCAAGGCACAGGGTCCCAAGAGACCCAGTACTTC.

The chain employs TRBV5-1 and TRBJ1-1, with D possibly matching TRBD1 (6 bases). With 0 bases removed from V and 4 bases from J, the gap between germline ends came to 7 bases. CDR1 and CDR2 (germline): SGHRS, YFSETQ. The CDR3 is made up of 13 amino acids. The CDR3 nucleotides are TGCGCCAGCAGCTTGGTGGACAGCACTGAAGCTTTCTTT. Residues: CASSLVDSTEAFF.

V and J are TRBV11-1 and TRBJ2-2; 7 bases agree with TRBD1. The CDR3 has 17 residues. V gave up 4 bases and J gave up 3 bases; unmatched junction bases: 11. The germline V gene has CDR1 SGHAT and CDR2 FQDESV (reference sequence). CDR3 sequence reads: CASSSSSGTDYTGELFF. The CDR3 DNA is TGTGCCAGCAGCTCCTCTTCCGGGACAGACTACACCGGGGAGCTGTTTTTT. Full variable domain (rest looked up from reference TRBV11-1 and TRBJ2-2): EAEVAQSPRYKITEKSQAVAFWCDPISGHATLYWYRQILGQGPELLVQFQDESVVDDSQLPKDRFSAERLKGVDSTLKIQPAELGDSAMYLCASSSSSGTDYTGELFFGEGSRLTVL.

The CDR3 sequence: CAWRFKGYNSPLHF. CDR3 nucleotide sequence: TGTGCCTGGAGGTTCAAGGGATATAATTCACCCCTCCACTTT. The chain recombines TRBV30 with TRBJ1-6; D is uncertain. Trimming took 3 bases from V and 4 from J, leaving 10 bases between them. The CDR3 length is 14 residues. CDR1 is GTSNPN, CDR2 SVGIG, per germline (reference sequence).

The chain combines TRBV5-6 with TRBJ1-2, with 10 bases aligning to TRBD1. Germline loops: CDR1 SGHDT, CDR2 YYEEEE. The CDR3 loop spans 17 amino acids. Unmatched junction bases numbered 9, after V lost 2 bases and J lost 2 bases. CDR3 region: CASSLFWDRGRNYGYTF. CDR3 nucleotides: TGTGCCAGCAGCTTATTTTGGGACAGGGGACGGAACTATGGCTACACCTTC.

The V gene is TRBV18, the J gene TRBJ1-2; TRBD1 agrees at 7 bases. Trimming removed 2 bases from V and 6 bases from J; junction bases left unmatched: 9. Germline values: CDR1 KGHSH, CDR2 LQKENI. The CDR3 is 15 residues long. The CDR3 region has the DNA TGTGCCAGCTCACCATCCCAGGGGGATACCCATGGCTACACCTTC. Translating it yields CASSPSQGDTHGYTF.

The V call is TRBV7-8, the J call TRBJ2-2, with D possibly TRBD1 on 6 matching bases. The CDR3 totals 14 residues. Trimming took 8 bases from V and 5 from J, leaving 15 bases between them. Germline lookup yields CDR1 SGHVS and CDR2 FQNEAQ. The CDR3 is CASRVDRLTGELFF. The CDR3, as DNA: TGTGCCAGCCGGGTTGACAGGCTAACCGGGGAGCTGTTTTTT.

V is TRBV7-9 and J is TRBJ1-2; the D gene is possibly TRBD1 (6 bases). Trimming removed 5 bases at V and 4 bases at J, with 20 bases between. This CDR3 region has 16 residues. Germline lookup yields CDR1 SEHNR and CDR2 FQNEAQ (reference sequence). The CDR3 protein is CASSLDLGGAGYGYTF. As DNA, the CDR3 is TGTGCCAGCAGCCTCGATTTGGGGGGCGCCGGCTATGGCTACACCTTC.

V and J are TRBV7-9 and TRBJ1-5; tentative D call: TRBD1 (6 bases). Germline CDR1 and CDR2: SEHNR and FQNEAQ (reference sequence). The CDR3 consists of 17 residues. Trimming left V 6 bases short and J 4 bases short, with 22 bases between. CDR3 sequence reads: CASSPTGPRGGNQPQHF. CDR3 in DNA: TGTGCCAGCAGTCCCACAGGGCCCAGGGGAGGGAATCAGCCCCAGCATTTT.

The CDR3 DNA sequence: TGTGCCAGCAGCGTAGCCCCGGGACAGGGGGTCGCAGATACGCAGTATTTT. This codes for CASSVAPGQGVADTQYF. V usage is TRBV9 and J usage is TRBJ2-3, with TRBD1 identical over 11 bases. This CDR3 is built from 17 residues. With 0 bases clipped from V and 4 bases from J, the junction kept 7 bases outside the gene matches. Germline CDR1 and CDR2: SGDLS and YYNGEE.

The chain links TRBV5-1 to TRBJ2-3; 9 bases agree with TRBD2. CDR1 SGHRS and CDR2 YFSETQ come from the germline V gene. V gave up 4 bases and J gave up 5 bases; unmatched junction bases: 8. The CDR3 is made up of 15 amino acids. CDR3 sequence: CASSDLSGSGDTQYF. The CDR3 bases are TGCGCCAGCAGCGACCTTAGCGGGAGTGGAGATACGCAGTATTTT.

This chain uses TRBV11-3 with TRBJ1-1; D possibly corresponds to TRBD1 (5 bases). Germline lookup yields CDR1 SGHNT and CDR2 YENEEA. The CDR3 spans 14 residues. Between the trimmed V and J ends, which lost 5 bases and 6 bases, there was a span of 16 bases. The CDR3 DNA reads TGTGCCAGCAGCAGGGGTGGAGGAGTGGCTGAAGCTTTCTTT. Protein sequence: CASSRGGGVAEAFF.

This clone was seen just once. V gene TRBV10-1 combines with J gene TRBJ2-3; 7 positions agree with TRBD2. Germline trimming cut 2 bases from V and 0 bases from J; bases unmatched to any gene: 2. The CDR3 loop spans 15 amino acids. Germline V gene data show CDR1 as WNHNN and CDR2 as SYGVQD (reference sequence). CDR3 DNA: TGCGCCAGCAGTGAGAGCGGGATTAGCACAGATACGCAGTATTTT. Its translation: CASSESGISTDTQYF.

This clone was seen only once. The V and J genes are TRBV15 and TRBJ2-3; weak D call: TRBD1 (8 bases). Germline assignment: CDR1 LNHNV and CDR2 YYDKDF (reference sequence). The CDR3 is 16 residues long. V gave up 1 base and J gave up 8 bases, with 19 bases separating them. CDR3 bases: TGTGCCACCAGCAGAGCAGACAGGGGAGGACTAGGTACGCAGTATTTT. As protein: CATSRADRGGLGTQYF.

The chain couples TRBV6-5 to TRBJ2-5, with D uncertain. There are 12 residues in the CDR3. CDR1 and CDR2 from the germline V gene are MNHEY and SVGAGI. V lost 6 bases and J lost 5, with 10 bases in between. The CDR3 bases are TGTGCCAGCAGCCTACTCGGGGAGACCCAGTACTTC. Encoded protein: CASSLLGETQYF.

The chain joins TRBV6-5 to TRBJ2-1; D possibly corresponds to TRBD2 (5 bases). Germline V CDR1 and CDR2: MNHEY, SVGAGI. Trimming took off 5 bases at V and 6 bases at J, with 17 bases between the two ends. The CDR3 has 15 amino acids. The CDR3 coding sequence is TGTGCCAGCAGTGGGCGGGCCGATGCCCTCAATGAGCAGTTCTTC. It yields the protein CASSGRADALNEQFF.

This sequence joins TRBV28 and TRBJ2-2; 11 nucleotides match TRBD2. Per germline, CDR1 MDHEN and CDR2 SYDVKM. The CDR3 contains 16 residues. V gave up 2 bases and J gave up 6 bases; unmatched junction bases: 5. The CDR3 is CASSLGLAGGAGELFF. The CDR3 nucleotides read TGTGCCAGCAGTTTAGGGCTAGCGGGAGGAGCCGGGGAGCTGTTTTTT.

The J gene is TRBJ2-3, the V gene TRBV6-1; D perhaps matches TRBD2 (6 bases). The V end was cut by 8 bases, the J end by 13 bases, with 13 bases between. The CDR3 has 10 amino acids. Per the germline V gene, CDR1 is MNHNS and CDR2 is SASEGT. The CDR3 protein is CASRGSREYF. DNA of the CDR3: TGTGCCAGCCGGGGGTCAAGAGAGTATTTT.

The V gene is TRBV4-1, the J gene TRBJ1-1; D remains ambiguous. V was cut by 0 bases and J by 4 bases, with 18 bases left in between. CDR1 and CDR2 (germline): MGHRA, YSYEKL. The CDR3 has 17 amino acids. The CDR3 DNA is TGCGCCAGCAGCCAAGATGCTTGGGATCCGTGGAGCACTGAAGCTTTCTTT. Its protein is CASSQDAWDPWSTEAFF.

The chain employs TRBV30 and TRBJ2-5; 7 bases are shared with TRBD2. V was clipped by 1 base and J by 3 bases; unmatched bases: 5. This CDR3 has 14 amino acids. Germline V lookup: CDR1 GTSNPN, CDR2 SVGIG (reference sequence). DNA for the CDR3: TGTGCCTGGAGTGGCGGGGGAAGGGAAGAGACCCAGTACTTC. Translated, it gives CAWSGGGREETQYF.

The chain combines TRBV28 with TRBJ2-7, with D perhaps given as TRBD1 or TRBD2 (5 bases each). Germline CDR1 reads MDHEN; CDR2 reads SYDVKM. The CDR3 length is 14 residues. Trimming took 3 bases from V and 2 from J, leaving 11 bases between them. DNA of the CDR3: TGTGCCAGCAGTTTGGGACGGCAAACCTACGAGCAGTACTTC. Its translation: CASSLGRQTYEQYF.

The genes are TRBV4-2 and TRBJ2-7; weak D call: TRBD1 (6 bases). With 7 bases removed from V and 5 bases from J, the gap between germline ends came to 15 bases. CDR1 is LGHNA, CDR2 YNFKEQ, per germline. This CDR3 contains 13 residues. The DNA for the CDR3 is TGTGCCAGCACGGGCAGGGGTACCCACGAGCAGTACTTC. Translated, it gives CASTGRGTHEQYF.

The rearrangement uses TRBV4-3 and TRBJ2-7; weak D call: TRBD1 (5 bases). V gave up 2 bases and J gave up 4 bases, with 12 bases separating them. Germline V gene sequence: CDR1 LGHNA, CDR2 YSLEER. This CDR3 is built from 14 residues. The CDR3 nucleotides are TGCGCCAGCAGCCAAATGCAGGGTGTTTACGAGCAGTACTTC. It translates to CASSQMQGVYEQYF.

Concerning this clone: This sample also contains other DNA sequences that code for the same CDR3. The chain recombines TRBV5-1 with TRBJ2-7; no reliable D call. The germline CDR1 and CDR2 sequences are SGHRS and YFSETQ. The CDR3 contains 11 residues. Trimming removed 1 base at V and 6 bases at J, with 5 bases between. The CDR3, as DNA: TGCGCCAGCAGCTTGCTGGGCGAGCAGTACTTC. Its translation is CASSLLGEQYF.

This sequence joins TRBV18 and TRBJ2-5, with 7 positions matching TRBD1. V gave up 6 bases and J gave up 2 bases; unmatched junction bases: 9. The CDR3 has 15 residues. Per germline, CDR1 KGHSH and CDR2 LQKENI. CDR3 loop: CASSALQGPQETQYF. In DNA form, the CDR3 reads TGTGCCAGCTCGGCTTTACAGGGGCCGCAAGAGACCCAGTACTTC. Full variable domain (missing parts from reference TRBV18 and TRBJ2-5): NAGVMQNPRHLVRRRGQEARLRCSPMKGHSHVYWYRQLPEEGLKFMVYLQKENIIDESGMPKERFSAEFPKEGPSILRIQQVVRGDSAAYFCASSALQGPQETQYFGPGTRLLVL.

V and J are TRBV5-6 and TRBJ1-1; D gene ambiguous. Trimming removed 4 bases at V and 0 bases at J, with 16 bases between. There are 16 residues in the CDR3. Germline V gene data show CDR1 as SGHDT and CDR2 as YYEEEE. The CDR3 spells CASSRMVSNMNTEAFF. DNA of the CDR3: TGTGCCAGCAGCCGAATGGTATCCAACATGAACACTGAAGCTTTCTTT. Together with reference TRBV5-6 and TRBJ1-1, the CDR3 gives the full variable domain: DAGVTQSPTHLIKTRGQQVTLRCSPKSGHDTVSWYQQALGQGPQFIFQYYEEEERQRGNFPDRFSGHQFPNYSSELNVNALLLGDSALYLCASSRMVSNMNTEAFFGQGTRLTVV.

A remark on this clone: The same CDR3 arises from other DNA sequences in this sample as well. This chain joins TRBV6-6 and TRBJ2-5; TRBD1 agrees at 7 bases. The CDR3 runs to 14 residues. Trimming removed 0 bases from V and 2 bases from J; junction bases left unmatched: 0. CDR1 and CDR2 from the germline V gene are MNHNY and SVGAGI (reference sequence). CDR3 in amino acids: CASSYSRGQETQYF. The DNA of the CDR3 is TGTGCCAGCAGTTACTCCAGGGGGCAAGAGACCCAGTACTTC.

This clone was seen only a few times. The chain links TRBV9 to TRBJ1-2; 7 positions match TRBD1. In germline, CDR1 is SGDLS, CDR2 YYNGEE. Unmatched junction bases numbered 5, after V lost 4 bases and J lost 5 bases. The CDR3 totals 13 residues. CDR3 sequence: CASSPSDRYGYTF. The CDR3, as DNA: TGTGCCAGCAGCCCGTCGGACAGGTATGGCTACACCTTC.

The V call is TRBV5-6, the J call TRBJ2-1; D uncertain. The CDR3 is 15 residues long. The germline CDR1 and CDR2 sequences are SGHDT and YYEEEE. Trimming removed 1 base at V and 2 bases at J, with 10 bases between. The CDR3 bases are TGTGCCAGCAGCTTGAGAAAGATCGCCTACAATGAGCAGTTCTTC. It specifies CASSLRKIAYNEQFF.

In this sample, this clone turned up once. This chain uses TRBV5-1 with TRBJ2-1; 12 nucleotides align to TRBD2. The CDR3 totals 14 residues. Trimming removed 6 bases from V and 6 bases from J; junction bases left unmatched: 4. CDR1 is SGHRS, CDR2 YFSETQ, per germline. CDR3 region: CASTSLAGGNEQFF. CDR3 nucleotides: TGCGCCAGCACTTCACTAGCGGGAGGCAATGAGCAGTTCTTC. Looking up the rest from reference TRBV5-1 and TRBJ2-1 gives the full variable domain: KAGVTQTPRYLIKTRGQQVTLSCSPISGHRSVSWYQQTPGQGLQFLFEYFSETQRNKGNFPGRFSGRQFSNSRSEMNVSTLELGDSALYLCASTSLAGGNEQFFGPGTRLTVL.

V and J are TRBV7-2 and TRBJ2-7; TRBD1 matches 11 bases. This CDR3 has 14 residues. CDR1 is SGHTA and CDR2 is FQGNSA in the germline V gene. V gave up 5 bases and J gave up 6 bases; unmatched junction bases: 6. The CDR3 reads CASSKGQGGSEQYF. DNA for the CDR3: TGTGCCAGCAGCAAGGGACAGGGGGGCTCCGAGCAGTACTTC.

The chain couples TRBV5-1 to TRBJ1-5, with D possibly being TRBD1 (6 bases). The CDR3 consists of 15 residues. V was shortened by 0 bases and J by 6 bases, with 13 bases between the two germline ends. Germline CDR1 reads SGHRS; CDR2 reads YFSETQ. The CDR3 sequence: CASSLVGGPGQPQHF. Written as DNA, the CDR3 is TGCGCCAGCAGCTTGGTTGGGGGGCCTGGTCAGCCCCAGCATTTT.